This TCR beta chain was retrieved from a study of blood T cell repertoires in COVID-19. On the study more broadly: Sources were T cells, B-cell-depleted T cells, or PBMCs; the material itself was cDNA or gDNA.

TCRdb's copy holds only in-frame clones and misses some; the assay was immunoSEQ multiplex PCR. The data contain over 100,000 clones, 55% to 75% of them seen just once; the ten biggest clones take up 1.5% to 2%. A word on this clone: Within the sample, other DNA sequences also encode this same CDR3.

With V trimmed by 3 bases and J by 7 bases, 2 bases remained unmatched. CDR1 KGHDR and CDR2 SFDVKD come from the germline V gene. The CDR3 length is 16 residues. The sequenced sample was peripheral blood. This sequence originates from a woman in her seventies with acute or convalescent COVID-19. The gene calls are TRBV24-1 and TRBJ2-1, with TRBD2 identical over 16 bases. Here the CDR3 DNA reads TGTGCCACCAGTGATCCGGGACTAGCGGGGGGGAATGAGCAGTTCTTC. Encoded protein: CATSDPGLAGGNEQFF.